These 13 T cell receptor beta chains originate from one sample sequenced in a study of blood T cell repertoires in COVID-19. This table comes from immunoSEQ multiplex PCR, and its TCRdb copy is limited to in-frame clones, with some not included. The sample lists tens of thousands of clones, 80% occurring once. Sample: peripheral blood. The receptors derive from a man aged 55 to 70 with active COVID-19.

The V call is TRBV7-9, the J call TRBJ1-1; 8 bases map to TRBD1. From germline, CDR1 is SEHNR and CDR2 FQNEAQ (reference sequence). With 5 bases clipped from V and 0 bases from J, the junction kept 8 bases outside the gene matches. This CDR3 region has 16 residues. For the CDR3, the DNA is TGTGCCAGCAGCCCCCCCCGACAGGGGCTGAACACTGAAGCTTTCTTT. Protein: CASSPPRQGLNTEAFF.

The V call is TRBV6-5, the J call TRBJ2-1; TRBD2 matches 8 bases. This CDR3 spans 13 amino acids. With V trimmed by 7 bases and J by 6 bases, 5 bases remained unmatched. Germline V CDR1 and CDR2: MNHEY, SVGAGI. CDR3 region: CASKGTRGNEQFF. The CDR3, as DNA: TGTGCCAGCAAAGGGACTAGAGGCAATGAGCAGTTCTTC.

The chain employs TRBV5-1 and TRBJ2-7; the match to TRBD1 covers 8 bases. The V gene end was trimmed by 4 bases and the J gene end by 1 base; junction bases not matched to a gene: 4. CDR1 is SGHRS and CDR2 is YFSETQ in the germline V gene. The CDR3 extends over 14 amino acids. CDR3 protein: CASSTRTGSYEQYF. The CDR3 bases are TGCGCCAGCAGCACCAGGACAGGGTCCTACGAGCAGTACTTC.

This chain connects TRBV27 to TRBJ2-5, with a possible D match to TRBD1 (5 bases). Trimming shortened V by 3 bases and J by 4 bases, and 15 bases separated the two germline ends. This CDR3 has 15 amino acids. The germline V gene has CDR1 MNHEY and CDR2 SMNVEV (reference sequence). CDR3 DNA sequence: TGTGCCAGCAGTTTGGGGCTGCAAAGGGCAGAGACCCAGTACTTC. Its protein is CASSLGLQRAETQYF.

The gene calls are TRBV2 and TRBJ2-5; D gene ambiguous. This CDR3 has 16 residues. The germline V and J ends were trimmed by 4 bases and 4 bases, with 19 bases remaining between them. Germline V gene data show CDR1 as SNHLY and CDR2 as FYNNEI. Here the CDR3 DNA reads TGTGCCAGCAGTGTCCCTCCCTTCTTCGGGTCAGAGACCCAGTACTTC. This encodes CASSVPPFFGSETQYF.

The V call is TRBV27, the J call TRBJ2-6; D remains unclear. The germline V and J ends were trimmed by 7 bases and 0 bases, with 13 bases remaining between them. The CDR3 runs 16 residues. The germline V gene encodes CDR1 MNHEY and CDR2 SMNVEV (reference sequence). CDR3 sequence reads: CASTTSRSSGANVLTF. The CDR3 nucleotides read TGTGCCAGCACCACAAGCCGGAGCTCTGGGGCCAACGTCCTGACTTTC.

The chain joins TRBV7-2 to TRBJ1-5; D is undetermined. Germline V gives CDR1 SGHTA, CDR2 FQGNSA. V lost 2 bases and J lost 5, with 13 bases in between. CDR3 length: 15 amino acids. CDR3 protein: CASSLSLNRDQPQHF. The CDR3, as DNA: TGTGCCAGCAGCTTAAGTTTGAATCGGGATCAGCCCCAGCATTTT.

The CDR3, as DNA: TGTGCCTGGAGTTCTGAGGGAGGGCCTGGGACCCAGTACTTC. Its translation is CAWSSEGGPGTQYF. The chain recombines TRBV30 with TRBJ2-5, with 7 bases fitting TRBD2. Germline loops: CDR1 GTSNPN, CDR2 SVGIG (reference sequence). CDR3 length equals 14 residues. The V and J ends lost 2 bases and 7 bases, in that order; junction bases with no gene match: 10.

The chain couples TRBV6-6 to TRBJ1-2; D possibly corresponds to TRBD1 (6 bases). Germline CDR1 and CDR2: MNHNY and SVGAGI (reference sequence). V lost 7 bases and J lost 2, with 11 bases in between. The CDR3 covers 13 residues. Here the CDR3 reads CASNPRGNYGYTF. The DNA of the CDR3 is TGTGCCAGCAACCCCAGGGGCAACTATGGCTACACCTTC.

CDR3 residues: CASINTGFHTEAFF. For the CDR3, the DNA is TGTGCCAGCATTAACACAGGATTCCACACTGAAGCTTTCTTT. J is TRBJ1-1 and V is TRBV25-1, with D maybe TRBD1 (5 bases). CDR1 is MGHDK, CDR2 SYGVNS, per germline. Trimming shortened V by 7 bases and J by 3 bases, and 15 bases separated the two germline ends. This CDR3 contains 14 residues.

This chain uses TRBV10-3 with TRBJ2-1; TRBD1 agrees at 8 bases. With V trimmed by 2 bases and J by 4 bases, 7 bases remained unmatched. The germline CDR1 and CDR2 sequences are ENHRY and SYGVKD. This CDR3 contains 16 residues. As DNA, the CDR3 is TGTGCCATCAGTGAGAAACAGGGGGATCTTTACAATGAGCAGTTCTTC. Amino acids: CAISEKQGDLYNEQFF.

The CDR3 DNA reads TGTGCCAGTAGTCCAGCGTACCCTGAGCCTTACGAGCAGTACTTC. Amino acid sequence: CASSPAYPEPYEQYF. The V and J genes are TRBV19 and TRBJ2-7; D gene ambiguous. Germline assignment: CDR1 LNHDA and CDR2 SQIVND (reference sequence). CDR3 length equals 15 residues. The V gene lost 5 bases and the J gene lost 4 bases, with 18 bases spanning the gap.

The gene calls are TRBV5-4 and TRBJ2-3, with D perhaps matching TRBD2 (6 bases). From germline, CDR1 is SGHNT and CDR2 YYREEE (reference sequence). The CDR3 is 13 residues long. Trimming pared 0 bases from V and 5 bases from J, leaving 7 bases between. The CDR3 sequence is CASSLVGGDTQYF. In nucleotides, the CDR3 is TGTGCCAGCAGCTTGGTGGGGGGAGATACGCAGTATTTT.